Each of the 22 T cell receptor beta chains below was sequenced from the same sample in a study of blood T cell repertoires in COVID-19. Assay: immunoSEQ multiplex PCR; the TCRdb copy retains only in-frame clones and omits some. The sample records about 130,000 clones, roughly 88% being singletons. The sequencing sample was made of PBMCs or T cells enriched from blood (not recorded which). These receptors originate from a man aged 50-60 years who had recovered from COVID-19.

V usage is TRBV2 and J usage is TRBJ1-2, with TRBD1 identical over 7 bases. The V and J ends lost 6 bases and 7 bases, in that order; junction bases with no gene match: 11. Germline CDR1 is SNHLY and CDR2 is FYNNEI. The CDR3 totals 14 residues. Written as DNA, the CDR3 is TGTGCCAGCAGCCGCGACAGGGATAGGCCTGGCTACACCTTC. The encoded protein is CASSRDRDRPGYTF.

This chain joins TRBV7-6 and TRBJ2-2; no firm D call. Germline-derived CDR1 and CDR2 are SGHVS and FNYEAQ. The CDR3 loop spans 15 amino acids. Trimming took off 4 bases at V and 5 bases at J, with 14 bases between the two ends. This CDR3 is CASSSYTHTTGELFF. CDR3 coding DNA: TGTGCCAGCAGCTCGTACACCCACACGACCGGGGAGCTGTTTTTT.

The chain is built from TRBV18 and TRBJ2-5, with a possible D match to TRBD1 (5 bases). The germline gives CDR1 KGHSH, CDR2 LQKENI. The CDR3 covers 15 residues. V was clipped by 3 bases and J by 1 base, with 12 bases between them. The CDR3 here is CASSPGPLFQETQYF. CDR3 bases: TGTGCCAGCTCACCGGGGCCTTTGTTCCAAGAGACCCAGTACTTC.

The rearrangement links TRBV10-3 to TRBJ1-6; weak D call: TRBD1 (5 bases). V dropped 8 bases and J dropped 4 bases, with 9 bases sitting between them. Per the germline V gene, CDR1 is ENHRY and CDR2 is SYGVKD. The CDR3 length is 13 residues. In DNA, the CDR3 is TGTGCCATCGCGGGGGATTATAATTCACCCCTCCACTTT. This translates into CAIAGDYNSPLHF.

The CDR3 protein is CASSVETSGDPYEQYF. DNA of the CDR3: TGTGCCAGCAGCGTAGAGACTAGCGGGGACCCCTACGAGCAGTACTTC. The chain joins TRBV9 to TRBJ2-7; 11 positions match TRBD2. Germline CDR1 and CDR2: SGDLS and YYNGEE. J gave up 2 bases and V 0 bases, and 4 bases lay outside the gene matches. This CDR3 is built from 16 residues.

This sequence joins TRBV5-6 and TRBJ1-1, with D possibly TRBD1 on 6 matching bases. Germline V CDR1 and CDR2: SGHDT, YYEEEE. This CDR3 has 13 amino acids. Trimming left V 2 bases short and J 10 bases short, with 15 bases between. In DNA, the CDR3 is TGTGCCAGCAGCTTCTCCTGGGGGCAGGGAGCTTTCTTT. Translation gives CASSFSWGQGAFF.

CDR3 nucleotide sequence: TGTGCCAGCAGCAGCCGACAGGGGGCTTCTGGAAACACCATATATTTT. Amino acid sequence: CASSSRQGASGNTIYF. The genes are TRBV9 and TRBJ1-3, with 10 bases aligning to TRBD1. Trimming cost V 4 bases and J 1 base; bases outside gene matches: 5. This CDR3 comprises 16 residues. Germline V gene sequence: CDR1 SGDLS, CDR2 YYNGEE.

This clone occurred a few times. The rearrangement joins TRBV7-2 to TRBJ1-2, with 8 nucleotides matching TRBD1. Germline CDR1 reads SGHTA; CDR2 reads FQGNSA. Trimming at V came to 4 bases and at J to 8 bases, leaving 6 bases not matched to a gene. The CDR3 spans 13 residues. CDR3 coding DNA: TGTGCCAGCAGCTCCATTACAGGGGGAGGCTACACCTTC. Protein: CASSSITGGGYTF.

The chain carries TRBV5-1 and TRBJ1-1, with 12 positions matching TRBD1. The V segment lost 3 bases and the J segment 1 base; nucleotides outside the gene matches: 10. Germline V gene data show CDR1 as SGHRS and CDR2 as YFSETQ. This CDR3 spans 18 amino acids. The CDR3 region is CASSSRGTGGLANTEAFF. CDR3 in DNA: TGCGCCAGCAGCTCGCGAGGGACAGGGGGCTTAGCGAACACTGAAGCTTTCTTT.

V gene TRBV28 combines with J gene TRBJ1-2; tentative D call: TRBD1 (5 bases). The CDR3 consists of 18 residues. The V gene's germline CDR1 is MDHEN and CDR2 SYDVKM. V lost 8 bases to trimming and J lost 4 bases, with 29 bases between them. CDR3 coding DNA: TGTGCCAGCTACAGCTTATGGGTCGGGGAGGGACGCACCTATGGCTACACCTTC. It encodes CASYSLWVGEGRTYGYTF.

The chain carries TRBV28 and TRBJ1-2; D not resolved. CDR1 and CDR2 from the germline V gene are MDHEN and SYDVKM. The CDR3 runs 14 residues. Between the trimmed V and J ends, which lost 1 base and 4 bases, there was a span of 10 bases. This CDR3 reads CASSLSGDGYGYTF. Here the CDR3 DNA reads TGTGCCAGCAGTTTATCCGGGGATGGCTATGGCTACACCTTC.

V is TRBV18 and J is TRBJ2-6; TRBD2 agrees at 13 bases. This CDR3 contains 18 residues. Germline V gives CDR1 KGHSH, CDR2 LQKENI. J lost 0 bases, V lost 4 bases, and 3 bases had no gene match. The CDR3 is CASSRGLAGYSGANVLTF. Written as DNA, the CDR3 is TGTGCCAGCTCACGGGGACTAGCGGGGTACTCTGGGGCCAACGTCCTGACTTTC.

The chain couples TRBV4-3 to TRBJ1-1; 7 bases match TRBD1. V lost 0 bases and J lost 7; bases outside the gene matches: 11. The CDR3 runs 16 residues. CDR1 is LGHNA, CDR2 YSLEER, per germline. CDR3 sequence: CASSQDLGTVGGEAFF. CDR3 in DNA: TGCGCCAGCAGCCAAGATCTAGGGACAGTCGGGGGTGAAGCTTTCTTT.

The CDR3 DNA reads as TGTGCCAGCAGCCAAATCGGGCGGGGTTCTGCGAACACCGGGGAGCTGTTTTTT. Translating gives CASSQIGRGSANTGELFF. The rearrangement joins TRBV4-2 to TRBJ2-2; maybe TRBD2 (6 bases). Trimming left V 2 bases short and J 0 bases short, with 16 bases between. The CDR3 is 18 amino acids. Germline CDR1 and CDR2: LGHNA and YNFKEQ.

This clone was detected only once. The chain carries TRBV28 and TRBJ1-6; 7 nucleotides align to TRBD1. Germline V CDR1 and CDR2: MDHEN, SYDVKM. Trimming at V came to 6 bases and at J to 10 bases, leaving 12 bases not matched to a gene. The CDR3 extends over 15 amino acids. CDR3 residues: CASSATTGPKSPLHF. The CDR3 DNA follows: TGTGCCAGCAGCGCGACGACAGGGCCAAAGTCACCCCTCCACTTT.

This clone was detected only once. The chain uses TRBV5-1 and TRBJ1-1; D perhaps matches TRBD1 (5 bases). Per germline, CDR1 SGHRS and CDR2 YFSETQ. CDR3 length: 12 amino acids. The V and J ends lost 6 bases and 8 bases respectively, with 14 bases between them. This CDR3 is CASTKGGEEAFF. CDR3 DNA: TGCGCCAGCACCAAGGGAGGGGAGGAAGCTTTCTTT.

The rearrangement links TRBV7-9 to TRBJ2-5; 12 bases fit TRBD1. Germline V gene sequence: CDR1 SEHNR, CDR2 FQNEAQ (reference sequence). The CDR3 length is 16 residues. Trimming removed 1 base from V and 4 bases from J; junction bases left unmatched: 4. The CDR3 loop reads CASSLVGQGARETQYF. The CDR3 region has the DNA TGTGCCAGCAGCTTAGTGGGACAGGGGGCCCGAGAGACCCAGTACTTC. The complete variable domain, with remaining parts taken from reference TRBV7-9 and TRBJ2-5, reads DTGVSQNPRHKITKRGQNVTFRCDPISEHNRLYWYRQTLGQGPEFLTYFQNEAQLEKSRLLSDRFSAERPKGSFSTLEIQRTEQGDSAMYLCASSLVGQGARETQYFGPGTRLLVL.

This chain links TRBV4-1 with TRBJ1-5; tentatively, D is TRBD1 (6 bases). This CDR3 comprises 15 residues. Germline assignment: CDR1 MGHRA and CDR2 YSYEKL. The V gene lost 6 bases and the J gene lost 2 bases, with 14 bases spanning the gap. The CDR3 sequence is CASSPEAGGNQPQHF. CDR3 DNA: TGCGCCAGCAGTCCCGAGGCAGGGGGCAATCAGCCCCAGCATTTT.

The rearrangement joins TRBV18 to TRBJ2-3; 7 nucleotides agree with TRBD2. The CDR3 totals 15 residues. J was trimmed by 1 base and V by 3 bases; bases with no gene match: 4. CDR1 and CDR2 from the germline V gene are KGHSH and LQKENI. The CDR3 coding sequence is TGTGCCAGCTCACCTGCGGGAGCGGGCACAGATACGCAGTATTTT. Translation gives CASSPAGAGTDTQYF.

The CDR3 coding sequence is TGTGCCAGCAGCCCGGCGGGGACCCGCAATCAGCCCCAGCATTTT. Its protein is CASSPAGTRNQPQHF. The rearrangement uses TRBV7-2 and TRBJ1-5, with D possibly being TRBD1 (5 bases). V lost 5 bases and J 2 bases, leaving 13 bases between the germline ends. The CDR3 runs to 15 residues. Looked up from germline, CDR1 is SGHTA and CDR2 is FQGNSA.

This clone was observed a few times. CDR3 DNA sequence: TGTGCCAGCAATGGCTTGAGAAACACCATATATTTT. Its protein product is CASNGLRNTIYF. This rearrangement joins TRBV28 to TRBJ1-3, with no clear D. This CDR3 is 12 amino acids long. Germline values: CDR1 MDHEN, CDR2 SYDVKM. Trimming pared 7 bases from V and 5 bases from J, leaving 9 bases between.

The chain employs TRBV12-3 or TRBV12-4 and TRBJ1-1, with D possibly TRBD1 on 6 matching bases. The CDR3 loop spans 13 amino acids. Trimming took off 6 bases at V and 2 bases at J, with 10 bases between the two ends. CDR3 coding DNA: TGTGCCAGCAGCCGACAGGCTAACACTGAAGCTTTCTTT. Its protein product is CASSRQANTEAFF.